These 2 T cell receptor beta chains were all obtained from the same sample, sequenced in a study of CD8 T cells in Susac syndrome. An input of about 0.5 to 1 ug of RNA was subjected to reverse transcription using random hexamers. MiXCR, run by TCRdb on the immunoSEQ multiplex PCR reads, gives a single entry per CDR3 protein. The sample shows 400,000 or so distinct CDR3 sequences, 85% to 90% of them seen only once. The sequenced sample was CD8+ T cells from PBMCs. The receptors stem from a human donor with multiple sclerosis.

V usage is TRBV3-1 and J usage is TRBJ2-7; D is unclear. Deletions cut 0 bases from V and 2 bases from J, with 5 bases between. The germline V gene encodes CDR1 LGHDT and CDR2 YNNKEL (reference sequence). This CDR3 region has 13 residues. This CDR3 is CASSQEIAYEQYF. CDR3 bases: TGTGCCAGCAGCCAAGAAATAGCCTACGAGCAGTACTTC.

This chain uses TRBV10-3 with TRBJ2-5; TRBD2 might be the D (5 bases). V lost 10 bases and J 4 bases, leaving 16 bases between the germline ends. The CDR3 has 13 residues. The germline gives CDR1 ENHRY, CDR2 SYGVKD. This chain's CDR3 is CATSPGDPETQYF. CDR3 DNA sequence: TGTGCCACTTCCCCCGGGGATCCAGAGACCCAGTACTTC.